Listed here are 8 T cell receptor beta chains from one sample, sequenced in a study of cytomegalovirus exposure and HLA in healthy donors. The PCR ran on 60 Vbeta and 13 Jbeta primers. Sequencing was performed with immunoSEQ multiplex PCR; in TCRdb, only in-frame clones are kept and a portion is missing. This listing includes some 110,000 clones. Sample: PBMCs. These receptors came from a man aged 40-49 years in good health and CMV-seropositive.

As concerns this clone: This sample includes further DNA sequences coding for the same CDR3. This chain uses TRBV27 with TRBJ2-6; a possible D gene is TRBD2 (5 bases). Germline V lookup: CDR1 MNHEY, CDR2 SMNVEV (reference sequence). With 4 bases removed from V and 0 bases from J, the gap between germline ends came to 7 bases. The CDR3 has 15 amino acids. DNA for the CDR3: TGTGCCAGCAGTTCGGGGTTCTCTGGGGCCAACGTCCTGACTTTC. The encoded protein is CASSSGFSGANVLTF.

The chain combines TRBV7-9 with TRBJ2-1; D might be TRBD1 (6 bases). Trimming removed 4 bases at V and 9 bases at J, with 19 bases between. The CDR3 has 15 residues. Germline CDR1 and CDR2: SEHNR and FQNEAQ (reference sequence). This CDR3 reads CASSSPRGRVGEQFF. DNA of the CDR3: TGTGCCAGCAGCTCCCCCAGGGGCAGGGTGGGTGAGCAGTTCTTC. The full variable domain, completed using reference TRBV7-9 and TRBJ2-1, is DTGVSQNPRHKITKRGQNVTFRCDPISEHNRLYWYRQTLGQGPEFLTYFQNEAQLEKSRLLSDRFSAERPKGSFSTLEIQRTEQGDSAMYLCASSSPRGRVGEQFFGPGTRLTVL.

The rearrangement joins TRBV19 to TRBJ1-1, with 10 bases identical to TRBD1. This CDR3 comprises 14 residues. With 4 bases clipped from V and 4 bases from J, the junction kept 3 bases outside the gene matches. Per the germline V gene, CDR1 is LNHDA and CDR2 is SQIVND (reference sequence). Here the CDR3 reads CASSRGQGVTEAFF. CDR3 in DNA: TGTGCCAGTAGTAGAGGACAGGGGGTCACTGAAGCTTTCTTT.

Concerning this clone itself: At one end the junction does not follow the germline gene, possibly because of a read error. This sequence joins TRBV19 and TRBJ1-5; D perhaps matches TRBD1 (5 bases). This CDR3 contains 12 residues. The V gene's germline CDR1 is LNHDA and CDR2 SQIVND (reference sequence). The CDR3 DNA sequence: TGCGCTGCGGGGGAACTCAATCAGCCCCAGCATTTT. Translated: CAAGELNQPQHF.

The CDR3 DNA reads as TGTGCCAGCAGCTTCCCGGCAGGGGGCCCGGGAACTGAAGCTTTCTTT. It encodes CASSFPAGGPGTEAFF. J is TRBJ1-1 and V is TRBV7-9, with 8 bases fitting TRBD1. V trimming: 3 bases; J trimming: 5 bases; junction bases outside the gene matches: 11. The V gene's germline CDR1 is SEHNR and CDR2 FQNEAQ (reference sequence). CDR3 length equals 16 residues.

The V call is TRBV5-6, the J call TRBJ2-5, with D maybe TRBD2 (5 bases). This CDR3 spans 18 amino acids. Germline V gene lookup returns CDR1 SGHDT and CDR2 YYEEEE. The V gene lost 0 bases and the J gene lost 5 bases, with 23 bases spanning the gap. CDR3 DNA sequence: TGTGCCAGCAGCTTGGTGCTAAGGCAGGAACGGGGATGGGAGACCCAGTACTTC. Its protein product is CASSLVLRQERGWETQYF.

The chain recombines TRBV5-1 with TRBJ2-7, with TRBD2 matching 8 bases. There are 15 residues in the CDR3. V shed 2 bases, J shed 3 bases, and the junction held 7 bases outside the gene matches. Germline V CDR1 and CDR2: SGHRS, YFSETQ. CDR3 region: CASSFTSGTYYEQYF. CDR3 sequence (DNA): TGCGCCAGCAGCTTTACTAGCGGAACCTACTACGAGCAGTACTTC.

The V gene is TRBV5-4, the J gene TRBJ1-1; 11 nucleotides align to TRBD1. V was pared by 5 bases and J by 3 bases, with 3 bases of the junction left unmatched. The CDR3 runs 14 residues. Looked up from germline, CDR1 is SGHNT and CDR2 is YYREEE (reference sequence). In nucleotides, the CDR3 is TGTGCCAGCAGTAAGGGACAGGGGGACACTGAAGCTTTCTTT. Translation gives CASSKGQGDTEAFF.